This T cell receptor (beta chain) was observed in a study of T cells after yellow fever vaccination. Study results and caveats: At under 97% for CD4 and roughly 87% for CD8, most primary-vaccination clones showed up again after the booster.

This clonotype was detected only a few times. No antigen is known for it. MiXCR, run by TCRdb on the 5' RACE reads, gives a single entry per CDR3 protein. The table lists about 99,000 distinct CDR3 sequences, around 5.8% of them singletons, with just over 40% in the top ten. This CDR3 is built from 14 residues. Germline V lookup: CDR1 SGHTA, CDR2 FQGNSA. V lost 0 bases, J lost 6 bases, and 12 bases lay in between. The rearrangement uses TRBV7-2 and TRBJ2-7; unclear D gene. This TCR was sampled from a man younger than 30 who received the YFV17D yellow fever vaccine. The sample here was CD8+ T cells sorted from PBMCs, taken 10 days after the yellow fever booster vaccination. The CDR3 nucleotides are TGTGCCAGCAGCTTAGCTAGTGGGGTTCTCGAGCAGTACTTC. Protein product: CASSLASGVLEQYF. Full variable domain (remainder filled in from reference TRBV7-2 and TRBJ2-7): GAGVSQSPSNKVTEKGKDVELRCDPISGHTALYWYRQSLGQGLEFLIYFQGNSAPDKSGLPSDRFSAERTGGSVSTLTIQRTQQEDSAVYLCASSLASGVLEQYFGPGTRLTVT.